These 10 T cell receptor beta chains share one sample of origin, sequenced in a study of OX40 agonist ivuxolimab in advanced cancers. TCRdb's table, derived via immunoSEQ multiplex PCR, lists solely in-frame clones and lacks some. The table records some 90,000 clones, around 87% of them present only once. The sample was CD4+ or CD8+ T cells sorted from blood, taken in a trial of the OX40 agonist ivuxolimab. The source of these receptors is an adult with an advanced solid tumor such as melanoma, head and neck, liver or kidney cancer.

V usage is TRBV5-1 and J usage is TRBJ2-2, with D perhaps matching TRBD1 (6 bases). The CDR3 is made up of 16 amino acids. Trimming took 0 bases from V and 1 from J, leaving 10 bases between them. Looked up from germline, CDR1 is SGHRS and CDR2 is YFSETQ. The CDR3 region is CASSLGDTLNTGELFF. The CDR3 DNA is TGCGCCAGCAGCTTGGGGGACACTCTGAACACCGGGGAGCTGTTTTTT.

The chain carries TRBV6-4 and TRBJ2-2; 7 positions agree with TRBD2. With 7 bases clipped from V and 7 bases from J, the junction kept 18 bases outside the gene matches. CDR1 and CDR2 (germline): MRHNA, SNTAGT. CDR3 length: 17 amino acids. The CDR3 sequence is CASINRDYGRSDGELFF. CDR3 DNA: TGTGCCAGCATAAACCGGGACTACGGCCGTTCGGACGGGGAGCTGTTTTTT.

This clone has more than one count but fewer than ten. This sequence joins TRBV7-8 and TRBJ2-2; 14 bases are shared with TRBD2. The junction had 8 bases not matched to a gene; V was cut back by 4 bases and J by 1 base. CDR1 and CDR2 from the germline V gene are SGHVS and FQNEAQ. The CDR3 runs 19 residues. CDR3 sequence reads: CASSSTGTSGRVNTGELFF. The CDR3 DNA follows: TGTGCCAGCAGCTCAACCGGGACTAGCGGGAGAGTGAACACCGGGGAGCTGTTTTTT.

The chain combines TRBV5-5 with TRBJ2-3; TRBD2 matches 8 bases. The CDR3 runs to 19 residues. Unmatched junction bases numbered 12, after V lost 0 bases and J lost 0 bases. The V gene's germline CDR1 is SGHKS and CDR2 YYEKEE (reference sequence). The CDR3 spells CASSLVLQRGHPSTDTQYF. Written as DNA, the CDR3 is TGTGCCAGCAGCTTGGTCCTCCAGCGGGGGCATCCTAGCACAGATACGCAGTATTTT.

The chain joins TRBV7-2 to TRBJ2-1; TRBD2 agrees at 14 bases. Trimming at V came to 5 bases and at J to 1 base, leaving 4 bases not matched to a gene. CDR3 size: 17 residues. Germline V lookup: CDR1 SGHTA, CDR2 FQGNSA. The CDR3 sequence: CASSMRTSGGSYNEQFF. In DNA, the CDR3 is TGTGCCAGCAGCATGAGGACTAGCGGGGGGTCCTACAATGAGCAGTTCTTC.

The chain joins TRBV19 to TRBJ1-1; D remains ambiguous. This CDR3 contains 12 residues. Germline V gene sequence: CDR1 LNHDA, CDR2 SQIVND (reference sequence). Trimming took 5 bases from V and 11 from J, leaving 15 bases between them. CDR3 loop: CASSAILDRAFF. The CDR3 nucleotides are TGTGCCAGTAGTGCGATTCTTGATCGCGCTTTCTTT. Together with reference TRBV19 and TRBJ1-1, the CDR3 gives the full variable domain: DGGITQSPKYLFRKEGQNVTLSCEQNLNHDAMYWYRQDPGQGLRLIYYSQIVNDFQKGDIAEGYSVSREKKESFPLTVTSAQKNPTAFYLCASSAILDRAFFGQGTRLTVV.

This clone was seen a handful of times. The chain employs TRBV4-1 and TRBJ1-4, with a tentative D call TRBD1 (5 bases). V lost 1 base and J 3 bases, leaving 12 bases between the germline ends. CDR3 length: 16 amino acids. In germline, CDR1 is MGHRA, CDR2 YSYEKL. The CDR3 nucleotides are TGCGCCAGCAGCCAAGGGTGGGGGTTGGCTAATGAAAAACTGTTTTTT. It codes for CASSQGWGLANEKLFF.

This clone was counted once. The chain uses TRBV29-1 and TRBJ2-7; D gene unclear. The CDR3 is made up of 14 amino acids. Germline-derived CDR1 and CDR2 are SQVTM and ANQGSEA. Trimming stripped 4 bases from V and 4 bases from J, with 17 bases between. The CDR3 spells CSVAPRATKYEQYF. DNA of the CDR3: TGCAGCGTTGCACCCCGGGCCACCAAATACGAGCAGTACTTC.

This clone was recorded a few times. The V gene is TRBV4-1, the J gene TRBJ1-4; 8 bases match TRBD1. Per germline, CDR1 MGHRA and CDR2 YSYEKL. This CDR3 comprises 16 residues. Trimming at V came to 1 base and at J to 1 base, leaving 2 bases not matched to a gene. The CDR3 DNA follows: TGCGCCAGCAGCCAAGGAGACAGGGGAACTAATGAAAAACTGTTTTTT. It codes for CASSQGDRGTNEKLFF.

The V gene is TRBV9, the J gene TRBJ2-7; D remains ambiguous. The CDR3 runs 14 residues. Deletions cut 1 base from V and 2 bases from J, with 10 bases between. Germline assignment: CDR1 SGDLS and CDR2 YYNGEE. The CDR3 region is CASSVTTGPYEQYF. The CDR3 DNA sequence: TGTGCCAGCAGCGTAACGACGGGTCCCTACGAGCAGTACTTC.